This T cell receptor (beta chain) was sequenced during a study of blood T cell repertoires in COVID-19. Study context: Symptom resolution, clearance, or two negative PCRs marked the recovered donors of Cohort 3.

Participants were aged about 18 to 90 years, lived in around 25 US areas, and enrolled virtually. Data came from immunoSEQ multiplex PCR; TCRdb stores just in-frame clones and leaves some out. Among 250,000 to 300,000 clones listed, more than 70% were seen once. The CDR3 runs 16 residues. From germline, CDR1 is MDHEN and CDR2 SYDVKM. J lost 0 bases, V lost 4 bases, and 8 bases had no gene match. This chain connects TRBV28 to TRBJ2-7, with 8 bases matching TRBD1. Sequencing was done on a sample of PBMCs or T cells enriched from blood (not recorded which). The sequence derives from a woman aged 60 to 75 in a cohort exposed to, infected with or recovered from COVID-19 (not recorded which). The CDR3 DNA reads TGTGCCAGCAGTTATCGGACAGGGCGGCCCTCCTACGAGCAGTACTTC. Amino acids: CASSYRTGRPSYEQYF.